These 31 T cell receptor beta chains share one sample of origin, sequenced in a study of CD8 T cells in Susac syndrome. An input of about 0.5 to 1 ug of RNA was subjected to reverse transcription using random hexamers. Using its own MiXCR run on the immunoSEQ multiplex PCR reads, TCRdb lists one record per CDR3 protein. The sample includes 400,000 to 550,000 distinct CDR3 sequences, more than 80% seen only once; the top ten take about 0.12%. Material: CD8+ T cells from PBMCs. Source of these receptors: a human donor with multiple sclerosis.

This clonotype has more than one count but fewer than ten. The rearrangement uses TRBV29-1 and TRBJ1-2, with D perhaps matching TRBD1 (5 bases). The ends were cut back, 0 bases at V and 6 bases at J, with 11 bases in the middle. Germline V gives CDR1 SQVTM, CDR2 ANQGSEA. The CDR3 spans 13 residues. The CDR3 bases are TGCAGCGTTGAAGATCGAGGGGCGGATGGCTACACCTTC. It encodes CSVEDRGADGYTF.

This chain links TRBV5-1 with TRBJ1-1, with unresolved D. Trimming took off 1 base at V and 2 bases at J, with 9 bases between the two ends. Germline CDR1 SGHRS, CDR2 YFSETQ. The CDR3 covers 14 residues. CDR3 amino acids: CASSLSEVNTEAFF. The DNA for the CDR3 is TGCGCCAGCAGCTTGTCCGAGGTAAACACTGAAGCTTTCTTT.

The V call is TRBV10-3, the J call TRBJ1-2; D is undetermined. The CDR3 loop spans 14 amino acids. CDR1 is ENHRY and CDR2 is SYGVKD in the germline V gene. V lost 3 bases and J lost 1, with 9 bases in between. The CDR3 nucleotides read TGTGCCATCAGTGAAACAGATCTTAACTATGGCTACACCTTC. This codes for CAISETDLNYGYTF.

The rearrangement uses TRBV6-5 and TRBJ2-3; possible D gene TRBD1, 5 bases. Trimming left V 2 bases short and J 2 bases short, with 14 bases between. Per germline, CDR1 MNHEY and CDR2 SVGAGI. The CDR3 runs to 16 residues. This CDR3 reads CASSYPTEDITDTQYF. In nucleotides, the CDR3 is TGTGCCAGCAGTTACCCGACAGAAGATATCACAGATACGCAGTATTTT.

This clonotype has a single count. The chain couples TRBV3-1 to TRBJ2-5; tentatively, D is TRBD2 (6 bases). V shed 3 bases and J shed 1 base, with 24 bases lying between them. This CDR3 has 19 residues. Germline V gene sequence: CDR1 LGHDT, CDR2 YNNKEL (reference sequence). CDR3 nucleotides: TGTGCCAGCAGCCACCGCTCTTGGGGGATTAGCGGCGTCCAAGAGACCCAGTACTTC. This sequence encodes CASSHRSWGISGVQETQYF.

The gene calls are TRBV7-2 and TRBJ1-1; TRBD1 matches at 9 bases. Germline-derived CDR1 and CDR2 are SGHTA and FQGNSA. Losses at the gene ends were 3 bases for V and 5 bases for J; bases not matched to a gene: 7. The CDR3 totals 15 residues. In nucleotides, the CDR3 is TGTGCCAGCAGCTTCCCAGGACAGGGGTGGACTGAAGCTTTCTTT. It translates to CASSFPGQGWTEAFF.

The chain has TRBV5-4 and TRBJ1-1; D may be TRBD1 (6 bases). Germline CDR1 and CDR2: SGHNT and YYREEE (reference sequence). The CDR3 contains 14 residues. The V end lost 7 bases, the J end lost 2 bases, and 15 bases lay between the germline ends. The CDR3: CASLPGGANTEAFF. The CDR3 bases are TGTGCCAGCCTACCTGGGGGGGCAAACACTGAAGCTTTCTTT.

The sample holds one count of this clonotype. This chain uses TRBV9 with TRBJ2-7; perhaps TRBD1 as D (7 bases). The V and J ends lost 3 bases and 0 bases respectively, with 13 bases between them. The length of the CDR3 is 15 residues. CDR1 and CDR2 (germline): SGDLS, YYNGEE. The CDR3 here is CASSGGDSISYEQYF. CDR3 bases: TGTGCCAGCAGCGGGGGGGACAGTATCTCCTACGAGCAGTACTTC.

This rearrangement joins TRBV2 to TRBJ2-3; D may be TRBD1 (6 bases). Germline V gene sequence: CDR1 SNHLY, CDR2 FYNNEI. This CDR3 spans 16 amino acids. The V end lost 7 bases, the J end lost 2 bases, and 19 bases lay between the germline ends. The CDR3 is CASISPRTDFTDTQYF. The CDR3 DNA follows: TGTGCCAGCATCTCTCCCCGGACAGATTTCACAGATACGCAGTATTTT.

This chain uses TRBV29-1 with TRBJ2-1; D may be TRBD1 (6 bases). Deletions cut 4 bases from V and 8 bases from J, with 15 bases between. Per the germline V gene, CDR1 is SQVTM and CDR2 is ANQGSEA. The CDR3 runs to 13 residues. CDR3 nucleotides: TGCAGCGTTGTCCCCCCGACAGGCCATGAGCAGTTCTTC. The encoded protein is CSVVPPTGHEQFF.

This rearrangement joins TRBV12-3 or TRBV12-4 to TRBJ1-4; weak D call: TRBD1 (5 bases). The CDR3 spans 14 residues. V lost 7 bases to trimming and J lost 0 bases, with 9 bases between them. The CDR3 sequence: CASTKTATNEKLFF. CDR3 DNA: TGTGCCAGCACCAAGACAGCAACTAATGAAAAACTGTTTTTT.

The V and J genes are TRBV29-1 and TRBJ2-7; 7 bases line up with TRBD1. Germline V lookup: CDR1 SQVTM, CDR2 ANQGSEA. V shed 6 bases and J 4 bases; nucleotides not matched to a gene: 12. The CDR3 totals 14 residues. The CDR3 DNA sequence: TGCAGCGTAGCGAACGACAGGGTATGGTACGAGCAGTACTTC. It is translated as CSVANDRVWYEQYF.

The chain joins TRBV27 to TRBJ2-7; possible D gene TRBD1, 6 bases. The CDR3 spans 11 residues. V was cut by 4 bases and J by 8 bases, with 9 bases left in between. The germline CDR1 and CDR2 sequences are MNHEY and SMNVEV (reference sequence). The CDR3 region is CASSSTGKQYF. The DNA of the CDR3 is TGTGCCAGCAGTTCAACAGGGAAGCAGTACTTC.

The J gene is TRBJ2-7, the V gene TRBV7-9; D unresolved. CDR3 length equals 14 residues. The V end lost 1 base, the J end lost 2 bases, and 9 bases lay between the germline ends. Germline loops: CDR1 SEHNR, CDR2 FQNEAQ (reference sequence). CDR3 sequence reads: CASSLGAIPYEQYF. The CDR3 region has the DNA TGTGCCAGCAGCTTAGGGGCGATCCCCTACGAGCAGTACTTC.

The chain recombines TRBV19 with TRBJ1-1; tentatively, D is TRBD1 (6 bases). Germline CDR1 and CDR2: LNHDA and SQIVND (reference sequence). The ends were cut back, 5 bases at V and 4 bases at J, with 14 bases in the middle. This CDR3 region has 14 residues. The CDR3 bases are TGTGCCAGTAGTCCAGGGAGGGGGAGCACTGAAGCTTTCTTT. Protein sequence: CASSPGRGSTEAFF.

V gene TRBV5-1 combines with J gene TRBJ1-1; 7 bases agree with TRBD1. Germline values: CDR1 SGHRS, CDR2 YFSETQ. CDR3 length equals 14 residues. J was trimmed by 0 bases and V by 4 bases; bases with no gene match: 3. The CDR3 sequence is CASSGGTVNTEAFF. The CDR3, as DNA: TGCGCCAGCAGCGGGGGGACAGTGAACACTGAAGCTTTCTTT.

This chain joins TRBV11-2 and TRBJ1-5, with 9 bases matching TRBD1. The germline V gene encodes CDR1 SGHAT and CDR2 FQNNGV. V was pared by 5 bases and J by 4 bases, with 12 bases of the junction left unmatched. The CDR3 is made up of 17 amino acids. This CDR3 reads CASSPINRGPRNQPQHF. The CDR3 DNA follows: TGTGCCAGCAGCCCCATAAACAGGGGGCCTCGTAATCAGCCCCAGCATTTT.

V is TRBV30 and J is TRBJ2-2; D possibly uses TRBD1 or TRBD2 (6 bases each). There are 14 residues in the CDR3. The germline V gene has CDR1 GTSNPN and CDR2 SVGIG (reference sequence). Trimming took 5 bases from V and 7 from J, leaving 17 bases between them. CDR3 nucleotide sequence: TGTGCCTGGGCCCCGGGGGCTGGTGTCGGGGAGCTGTTTTTT. Its translation is CAWAPGAGVGELFF.

The V call is TRBV28, the J call TRBJ2-1; D ambiguous. V was cut by 6 bases and J by 8 bases, with 11 bases left in between. This CDR3 comprises 12 residues. Germline V gene sequence: CDR1 MDHEN, CDR2 SYDVKM. CDR3 residues: CASRALGHEQFF. The CDR3 DNA is TGTGCCAGCAGGGCATTAGGGCATGAGCAGTTCTTC.

The table lists this clonotype with a count of one. The chain employs TRBV29-1 and TRBJ1-2; D is uncertain. Trimming removed 2 bases at V and 0 bases at J, with 10 bases between. CDR3 length: 14 amino acids. Germline V gives CDR1 SQVTM, CDR2 ANQGSEA. The CDR3 DNA is TGCAGCGTTGAATCACTGACCGCTAACTATGGCTACACCTTC. This translates into CSVESLTANYGYTF.

This clonotype was seen a single time. V is TRBV30 and J is TRBJ1-5; D uncertain. Per germline, CDR1 GTSNPN and CDR2 SVGIG (reference sequence). Trimming shortened V by 0 bases and J by 0 bases, and 6 bases separated the two germline ends. CDR3 length: 14 amino acids. The CDR3 bases are TGTGCCTGGAGTGTGCTGAGTAGCAATCAGCCCCAGCATTTT. The encoded protein is CAWSVLSSNQPQHF.

The rearrangement links TRBV20-1 to TRBJ2-7, with D maybe TRBD1 (5 bases). The CDR3 is 13 residues long. Trimming removed 5 bases at V and 3 bases at J, with 14 bases between. Looked up from germline, CDR1 is DFQATT and CDR2 is SNEGSKA (reference sequence). The CDR3 coding sequence is TGCAGTGCTTCTCAGGACACTCTCTACGAGCAGTACTTC. Amino acid sequence: CSASQDTLYEQYF.

The chain carries TRBV29-1 and TRBJ2-5; maybe TRBD1 (6 bases). The germline gives CDR1 SQVTM, CDR2 ANQGSEA. The CDR3 length is 15 residues. The ends were cut back, 4 bases at V and 7 bases at J, with 22 bases in the middle. The CDR3 protein is CSVGKGESALGTQYF. The CDR3 coding sequence is TGCAGCGTTGGCAAGGGGGAGTCTGCCTTAGGGACCCAGTACTTC. Supplemented by reference TRBV29-1 and TRBJ2-5, the full variable domain reads SAVISQKPSRDICQRGTSLTIQCQVDSQVTMMFWYRQQPGQSLTLIATANQGSEATYESGFVIDKFPISRPNLTFSTLTVSNMSPEDSSIYLCSVGKGESALGTQYFGPGTRLLVL.

This chain joins TRBV30 and TRBJ2-4; a weak D match, TRBD1 (6 bases). Germline V gene sequence: CDR1 GTSNPN, CDR2 SVGIG (reference sequence). Trimming cost V 3 bases and J 5 bases, with 14 bases left between them. CDR3 length: 14 residues. DNA of the CDR3: TGTGCCTGGAGCTTACAGGGAATTGAAAACATTCAGTACTTC. Protein sequence: CAWSLQGIENIQYF.

The chain recombines TRBV28 with TRBJ2-6; 7 bases map to TRBD1. Trimming at V came to 5 bases and at J to 10 bases, leaving 11 bases not matched to a gene. CDR1 is MDHEN, CDR2 SYDVKM, per germline. This CDR3 is built from 15 residues. The CDR3 DNA reads TGTGCCAGCAGTAAGACCACCGACAGGGTGAACGTCCTGACTTTC. Its protein product is CASSKTTDRVNVLTF.

The genes are TRBV3-1 and TRBJ2-3; tentatively, D is TRBD2 (5 bases). The CDR3 contains 17 residues. The germline CDR1 and CDR2 sequences are LGHDT and YNNKEL (reference sequence). V lost 0 bases and J 5 bases, leaving 18 bases between the germline ends. This CDR3 reads CASSQDPLRESVDTQYF. In DNA form, the CDR3 reads TGTGCCAGCAGCCAAGATCCTCTGAGGGAGTCAGTAGATACGCAGTATTTT.

The genes are TRBV4-1 and TRBJ2-5; D remains unclear. Per the germline V gene, CDR1 is MGHRA and CDR2 is YSYEKL. The CDR3 runs 12 residues. V was trimmed by 0 bases and J by 7 bases, leaving 6 bases between them. The CDR3 spells CASSQDPGTQYF. DNA for the CDR3: TGCGCCAGCAGCCAAGACCCCGGGACCCAGTACTTC.

The chain combines TRBV11-2 with TRBJ1-4; a possible D gene is TRBD1 (5 bases). Trimming pared 2 bases from V and 4 bases from J, leaving 11 bases between. The germline CDR1 and CDR2 sequences are SGHAT and FQNNGV. This CDR3 is built from 15 residues. CDR3: CASSLIQDNNEKLFF. The CDR3 region has the DNA TGTGCCAGCAGCTTAATCCAGGACAATAATGAAAAACTGTTTTTT.

The rearrangement links TRBV5-5 to TRBJ2-6; 9 bases line up with TRBD1. CDR1 and CDR2 (germline): SGHKS, YYEKEE (reference sequence). J gave up 0 bases and V 2 bases, and 6 bases lay outside the gene matches. The CDR3 totals 18 residues. Here the CDR3 reads CASSFDMGQGSGANVLTF. In DNA form, the CDR3 reads TGTGCCAGCAGCTTCGACATGGGACAGGGCTCTGGGGCCAACGTCCTGACTTTC.

In its sample, this clonotype was seen once. The chain couples TRBV10-3 to TRBJ2-7; a weak D match, TRBD2 (7 bases). CDR1 ENHRY and CDR2 SYGVKD come from the germline V gene. V was shortened by 6 bases and J by 2 bases, with 14 bases between the two germline ends. This CDR3 spans 14 amino acids. The chain's CDR3 is CAIREGDYTYEQYF. The CDR3 DNA reads TGTGCCATCAGAGAGGGGGACTACACCTACGAGCAGTACTTC.

As for this clonotype: This CDR3 is missing its conserved last phenylalanine or tryptophan, likely due to a read error. J is TRBJ2-1 and V is TRBV5-8, with D unresolved. Germline V gives CDR1 SGHTS, CDR2 YDEGEE. Trimming removed 1 base at V and 5 bases at J, with 4 bases between. The length of the CDR3 is 12 residues. The CDR3 loop is CASSLRNNEQFI. In DNA, the CDR3 is TGTGCCAGCAGCTTGAGGAACAATGAGCAGTTCATC.